These 3 T cell receptor beta chains came from one sample sequenced in a study of metastatic and nonmetastatic thyroid tumors. Each patient went into thyroid surgery without having received any treatment. MiXCR reprocessed the PCR reads for TCRdb. In the table there are tens of thousands of clones, roughly 12% of which are singletons. The specimen was blood. These receptors came from a female donor with papillary thyroid cancer or a benign thyroid nodule (not recorded which). Some clones in this sample may be carry-over from other donors' samples.

This clone was counted many times. V usage is TRBV5-6 and J usage is TRBJ2-1, with 8 bases that match TRBD2. V lost 3 bases and J lost 10; bases outside the gene matches: 3. CDR3 length: 12 residues. CDR1 SGHDT and CDR2 YYEEEE come from the germline V gene. CDR3 protein: CASSSPGGEQFF. CDR3 nucleotide sequence: TGTGCCAGCAGCTCCCCGGGGGGGGAGCAGTTCTTC.

This clone was observed a few times. The junction departs from the called germline gene at one end, perhaps through a read error. CDR3 nucleotides: TGTGCCAGTATTATAGTCCCTCCACGAGGCTATTGCTACACCTTC. This gives the protein CASIIVPPRGYCYTF. The chain links TRBV19 to TRBJ1-2; D is undetermined. The CDR3 has 15 amino acids. The germline gives CDR1 LNHDA, CDR2 SQIVND (reference sequence).

This clone was picked up many times. Since a much larger clone is just one base distant, this may be a read error. This CDR3 is also generated by other DNA sequences in the sample. The CDR3 region has the DNA TGCGCCAGCAGCCAAGAGGGGAGGGGGTATGGCTACACCTTC. It codes for CASSQEGRGYGYTF. V and J are TRBV4-3 and TRBJ1-2; maybe TRBD1 (6 bases). The CDR3 extends over 14 amino acids. V was clipped by 0 bases and J by 5 bases, with 10 bases between them. Germline CDR1 reads LGHNA; CDR2 reads YSLEER.